This T cell receptor beta chain was captured in a study of blood T cell repertoires in COVID-19 (dated by TCRdb to about 2020). Study-wide context: Samples covering the acute and convalescent phases of COVID-19 were provided by collaborators in the United States, Italy and Spain. Samples came from the ongoing ImmuneRACE study (first 160 participants) plus 1,254 subjects from 6 global collaborators. Sample metadata almost always included a de-identified subject ID, COVID-19 status, age in years and sex. The material from the prospective study consisted of cDNA or gDNA derived from T cells, B-cell-depleted T cells, or PBMCs. Subjects who had been exposed to COVID-19, were actively infected with it, or had recovered from it provided the deeply sampled blood TCRbeta repertoires that made up the dataset. The repertoires were made available in a free public database intended to serve as a resource for research on the immune response to SARS-CoV-2. HLA class I and class II types, where available, came from metadata supplied by the sample provider rather than from assay-based typing. The study at large found these results: How much clinical and demographic metadata was included differed by source and by participant, and the metadata was provided uncurated.

The germline V gene gives CDR1 as SGHRS and CDR2 as YFSETQ. The CDR3 spans 17 residues, from the cysteine through the phenylalanine. The sequence is cut down to CDR3 DNA, 51 bases in frame from base 1. Here V drops 4 bases and J drops 1 base, and the junction holds 5 bases not matched to any gene. Points on this clone: It lacks a known antigen. No base qualities exist here, and no much larger clone lies one base off it.

Samples from volunteer blood donors who had recovered from COVID-19 were contributed by a second Seattle source. Each collaborating institution followed its own protocols to collect whole blood in K2EDTA tubes. Collaborator samples were shipped for TCRbeta analysis as frozen whole blood, isolated PBMCs, or DNA extracted from either sample type. TCRbeta CDR3 regions were amplified from genomic DNA by means of the immunoSEQ Assay, a bias-controlled multiplex PCR. Regarding the original processing steps: The number of nucleated cells in each sample was estimated by amplification of reference gene primers within the assay. To quantify the absolute abundance of each unique TCRbeta CDR3 rearrangement, sequence reads were collapsed and filtered. Productive Simpson clonality was computed per sample as the square root of Simpson's diversity index over productive rearrangements. What TCRdb holds here is the immuneACCESS table cut down to in-frame rearrangements. Part of the clones is not present; checked against another copy, under half of the missing clones reflect an unresolved V gene, and the others are unexplained. D and trimming were read from the DNA, whereas the V and J calls and clone size are those reported in that table. This sample has over 250,000 clones in its table, and around 90% of those were observed once. The top ten clonotypes cover approximately 4% of the sample.

The material sequenced was peripheral blood. The chain couples TRBV5-1 to TRBJ2-5, and TRBD2 matches 15 of the central bases. This TCR was sampled from a man in his fifties or sixties who had recovered from COVID-19. The CDR3 has the sequence CASSLGTSGGFQETQYF. The nucleotide sequence is given as TGCGCCAGCAGCCTCGGGACTAGCGGGGGGTTCCAAGAGACCCAGTACTTC. The CDR3 plus the reference TRBV5-1 and TRBJ2-5 genes for the other parts give the full variable domain: KAGVTQTPRYLIKTRGQQVTLSCSPISGHRSVSWYQQTPGQGLQFLFEYFSETQRNKGNFPGRFSGRQFSNSRSEMNVSTLELGDSALYLCASSLGTSGGFQETQYFGPGTRLLVL.